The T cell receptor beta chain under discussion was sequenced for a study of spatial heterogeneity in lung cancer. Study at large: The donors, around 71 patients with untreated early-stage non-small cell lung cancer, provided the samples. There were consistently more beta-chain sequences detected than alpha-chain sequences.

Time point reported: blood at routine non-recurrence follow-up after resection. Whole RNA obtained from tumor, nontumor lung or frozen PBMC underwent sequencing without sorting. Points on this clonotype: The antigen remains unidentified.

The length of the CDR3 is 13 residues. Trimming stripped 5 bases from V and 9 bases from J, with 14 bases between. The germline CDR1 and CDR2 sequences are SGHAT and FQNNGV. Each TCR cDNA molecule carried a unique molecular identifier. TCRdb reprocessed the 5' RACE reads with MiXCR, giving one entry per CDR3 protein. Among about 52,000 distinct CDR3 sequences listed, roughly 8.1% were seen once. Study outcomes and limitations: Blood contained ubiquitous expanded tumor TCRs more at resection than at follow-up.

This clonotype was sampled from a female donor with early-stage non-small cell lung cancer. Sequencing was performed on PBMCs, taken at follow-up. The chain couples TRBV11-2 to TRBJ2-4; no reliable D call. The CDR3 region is CASSPVTRSIQYF. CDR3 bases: TGTGCCAGCAGCCCAGTCACACGTAGCATTCAGTACTTC. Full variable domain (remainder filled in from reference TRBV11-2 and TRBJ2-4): EAGVAQSPRYKIIEKRQSVAFWCNPISGHATLYWYQQILGQGPKLLIQFQNNGVVDDSQLPKDRFSAERLKGVDSTLKIQPAKLEDSAVYLCASSPVTRSIQYFGAGTRLSVL.